This T cell receptor beta chain emerged from a study of blood T cell repertoires in COVID-19. Generated by immunoSEQ multiplex PCR, the TCRdb table keeps only in-frame clones and is missing some. The top ten clones hold roughly 2.9% of a sample with under 200,000 clones, approximately 88% of them seen once. This CDR3 comprises 15 residues. The germline V gene encodes CDR1 SGHDT and CDR2 YYEEEE. V lost 6 bases, J lost 10 bases, and 12 bases stayed unmatched. The sequence was collected from a woman in her sixties with acute or convalescent COVID-19. The sequencing input was peripheral blood. J is TRBJ1-6 and V is TRBV5-6; 8 bases line up with TRBD1. The CDR3 DNA is TGTGCCAGCACCAATCTCCAGGGGGCGGGCTCACCCCTCCACTTT. Translation gives CASTNLQGAGSPLHF.